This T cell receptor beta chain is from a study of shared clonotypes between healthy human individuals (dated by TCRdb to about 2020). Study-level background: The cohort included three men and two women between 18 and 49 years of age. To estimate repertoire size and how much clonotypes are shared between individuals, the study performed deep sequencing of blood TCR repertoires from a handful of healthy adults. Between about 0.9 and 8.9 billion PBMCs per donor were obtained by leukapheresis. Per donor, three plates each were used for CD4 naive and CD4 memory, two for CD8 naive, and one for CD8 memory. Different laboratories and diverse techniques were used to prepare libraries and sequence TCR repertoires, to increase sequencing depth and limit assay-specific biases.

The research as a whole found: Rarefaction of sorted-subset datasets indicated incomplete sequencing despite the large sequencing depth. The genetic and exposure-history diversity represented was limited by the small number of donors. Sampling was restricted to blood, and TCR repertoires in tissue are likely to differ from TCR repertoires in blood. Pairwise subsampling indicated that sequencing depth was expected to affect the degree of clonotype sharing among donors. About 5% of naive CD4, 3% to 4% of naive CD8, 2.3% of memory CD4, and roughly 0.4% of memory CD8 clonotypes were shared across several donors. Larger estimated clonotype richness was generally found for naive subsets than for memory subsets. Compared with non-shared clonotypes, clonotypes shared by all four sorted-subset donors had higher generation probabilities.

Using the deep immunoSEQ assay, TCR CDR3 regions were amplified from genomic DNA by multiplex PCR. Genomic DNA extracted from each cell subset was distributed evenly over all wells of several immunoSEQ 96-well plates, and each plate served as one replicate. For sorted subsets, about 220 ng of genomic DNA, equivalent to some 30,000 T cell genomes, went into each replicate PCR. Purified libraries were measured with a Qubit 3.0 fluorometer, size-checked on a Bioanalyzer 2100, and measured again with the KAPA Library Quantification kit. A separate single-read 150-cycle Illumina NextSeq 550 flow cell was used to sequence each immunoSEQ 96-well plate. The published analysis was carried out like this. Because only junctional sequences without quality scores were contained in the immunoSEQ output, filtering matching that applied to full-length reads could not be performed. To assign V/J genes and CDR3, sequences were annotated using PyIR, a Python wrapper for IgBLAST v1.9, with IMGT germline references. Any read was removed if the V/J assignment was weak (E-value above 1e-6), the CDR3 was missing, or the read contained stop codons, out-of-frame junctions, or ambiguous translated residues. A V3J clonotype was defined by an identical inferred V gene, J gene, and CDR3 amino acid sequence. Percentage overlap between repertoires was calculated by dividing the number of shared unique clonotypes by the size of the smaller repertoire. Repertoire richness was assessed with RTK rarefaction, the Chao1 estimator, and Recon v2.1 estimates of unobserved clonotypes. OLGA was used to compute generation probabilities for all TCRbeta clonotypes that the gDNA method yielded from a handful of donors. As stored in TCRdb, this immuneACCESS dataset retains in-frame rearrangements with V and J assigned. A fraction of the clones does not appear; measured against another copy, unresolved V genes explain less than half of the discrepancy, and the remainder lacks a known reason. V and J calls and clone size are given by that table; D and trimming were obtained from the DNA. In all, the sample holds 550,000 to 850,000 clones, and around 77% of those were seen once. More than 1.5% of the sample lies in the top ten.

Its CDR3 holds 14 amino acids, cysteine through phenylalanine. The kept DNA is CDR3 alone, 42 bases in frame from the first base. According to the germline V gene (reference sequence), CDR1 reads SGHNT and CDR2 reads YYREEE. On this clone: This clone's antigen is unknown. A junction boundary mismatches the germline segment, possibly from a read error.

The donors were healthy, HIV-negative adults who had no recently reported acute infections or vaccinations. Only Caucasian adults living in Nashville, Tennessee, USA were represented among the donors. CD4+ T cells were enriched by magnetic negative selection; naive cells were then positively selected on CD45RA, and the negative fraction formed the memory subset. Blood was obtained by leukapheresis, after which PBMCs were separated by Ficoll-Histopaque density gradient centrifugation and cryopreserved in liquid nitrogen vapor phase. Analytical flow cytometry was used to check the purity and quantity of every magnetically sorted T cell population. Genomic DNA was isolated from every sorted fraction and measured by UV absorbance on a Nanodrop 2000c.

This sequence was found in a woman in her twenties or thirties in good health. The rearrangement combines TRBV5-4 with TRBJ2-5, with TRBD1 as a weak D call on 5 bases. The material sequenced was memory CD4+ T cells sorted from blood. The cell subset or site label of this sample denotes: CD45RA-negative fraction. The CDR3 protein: CASSFQGLRETQYF. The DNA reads TGCGCCAGCAGTTTTCAGGGTTTGAGGGAGACCCAGTACTTC.